A single TCR beta chain is shown here with its context. As yet, its antigen is unknown. This CDR3 has 15 amino acids. The J segment lost 5 bases and the V segment lost 5 bases, leaving 6 bases of the junction unmatched. Germline CDR1 and CDR2: SGHNT and YYREEE (reference sequence). Method: immunoSEQ multiplex PCR; TCRdb's copy keeps in-frame clones and lacks some. Here the sample spans 130,000 to 150,000 clones, just over 90% being singletons. These data originate in a study of T cell responses to AZD1222 COVID-19 vaccine. Study-wide findings and caveats: Donors in the cohort were predominantly white British and more often female, and clonal diversity was possibly underestimated.

The sequencing used peripheral blood, collected on day 0 of AZD1222 vaccination. The TCR was taken from an adult in good health. This rearrangement joins TRBV5-4 to TRBJ2-5; 13 nucleotides match TRBD2. CDR3 sequence reads: CASRNRTSGGETQYF. CDR3 coding DNA: TGTGCCAGCAGGAATCGGACTAGCGGGGGTGAGACCCAGTACTTC. Full variable domain (remainder filled in from reference TRBV5-4 and TRBJ2-5): ETGVTQSPTHLIKTRGQQVTLRCSSQSGHNTVSWYQQALGQGPQFIFQYYREEENGRGNFPPRFSGLQFPNYSSELNVNALELDDSALYLCASRNRTSGGETQYFGPGTRLLVL.